These T cell receptor beta chains were read from a single sample in a study of blood T cell repertoires in COVID-19. Using immunoSEQ multiplex PCR, the repertoire was profiled, and TCRdb retains in-frame clones only, with some absent. Of about 170,000 clones listed, approximately 87% were seen once; the top ten hold 3.5% to 5%. The sequenced material came from PBMCs or T cells enriched from blood (not recorded which). These receptors were obtained from a woman between 45 and 60 years old who had recovered from COVID-19. Each CDR3 is given with its conserved first and last residue. The order of the fields is clone size, V gene, J gene, D gene, CDR3 DNA, CDR3 protein. A D gene is named only where the DNA matches it firmly. A clone size is listed for some rows: how often the clone was seen (once, few, many), or a class if it is expanded.

-,TRBV9,TRBJ2-1,-,TGTGCCAGCAGCATACAGGGCAGGGAGCAGTTCTTC,CASSIQGREQFF
-,TRBV28,TRBJ2-1,TRBD2,TGTGCCAGCAGGTCATCGAGCGGGGGACCCCACAATGAGCAGTTCTTC,CASRSSSGGPHNEQFF
-,TRBV3-1/TRBV3-2,TRBJ1-1,-,TGTGCCAGCAGCCAAATGGGCTCGGGAACTGAAGCTTTCTTT,CASSQMGSGTEAFF
-,TRBV5-6,TRBJ1-3,-,TGTGCCAGCAGCTCGAGGGGGGGCTCTGGAAACACCATATATTTT,CASSSRGGSGNTIYF
-,TRBV27,TRBJ1-1,-,TGTGCCAGCAGTTGGGGCGGGGGGCGGCCGATGAACACTGAAGCTTTCTTT,CASSWGGGRPMNTEAFF
-,TRBV7-6,TRBJ1-1,-,TGTGCCAGCAGCCCACAGGTTTCGAACACTGAAGCTTTCTTT,CASSPQVSNTEAFF
-,TRBV25-1,TRBJ1-3,-,TGTGCCAGCAGGGGAGGAGAAGACTCTGGAAACACCATATATTTT,CASRGGEDSGNTIYF
-,TRBV27,TRBJ2-4,-,TGTGCCAGCAGTTCCCCTACGACACCGCTAGCCAAAAACATTCAGTACTTC,CASSSPTTPLAKNIQYF
-,TRBV30,TRBJ2-3,TRBD2,TGTGCCTACTCCGGGAGGGGCACAGATACGCAGTATTTT,CAYSGRGTDTQYF
once,TRBV9,TRBJ1-2,-,TGTGCCAGCAGCGCCTATTCCCCCAGGGGCTACACCTTC,CASSAYSPRGYTF
-,TRBV18,TRBJ1-1,-,TGTGCCAGCTCAACGGCTCTGGGGCTGAACACTGAAGCTTTCTTT,CASSTALGLNTEAFF
few,TRBV12-3/TRBV12-4,TRBJ2-1,-,TGTGCCAGCCGTTTCGGGTATGAGCAGTTCTTC,CASRFGYEQFF
-,TRBV7-9,TRBJ1-3,TRBD1,TGTGCCAGCAGCGGGACAGGGGCTGGAAACACCATATATTTT,CASSGTGAGNTIYF
-,TRBV5-6,TRBJ1-2,TRBD1,TGTGCCAGCAGCCGGGCAGGGCAGGGGGCCGGTGGCTACACCTTC,CASSRAGQGAGGYTF
-,TRBV5-1,TRBJ2-3,-,TGCGCCAGCAGCCCATTCCCAGGGAGCACAGATACGCAGTATTTT,CASSPFPGSTDTQYF
once,TRBV11-2,TRBJ2-1,TRBD2,TGTGCCAGCCGACTCGCCGGCGGGAGGGCCTTCAATGAGCAGTTCTTC,CASRLAGGRAFNEQFF
-,TRBV2,TRBJ1-5,TRBD1,TGTGCCAGCAAAGGGACAGGCAATCAGCCCCAGCATTTT,CASKGTGNQPQHF
-,TRBV15,TRBJ1-4,-,TGTGCCACCAGCAGAGATCCGGGGAGAACTAATGAAAAACTGTTTTTT,CATSRDPGRTNEKLFF
-,TRBV30,TRBJ1-2,TRBD1,TGTGCCTGGAGTCCCGGGGGACAGGGGAACTATGGCTACACCTTC,CAWSPGGQGNYGYTF
-,TRBV21-1,TRBJ1-4,-,TGTGCCAGCAGCAAAGGAGTGAGGAGACAGGAAAAAAGTCTGGCTAATGAAAAACTGTTTTTT,CASSKGVRRQEKSLANEKLFF
-,TRBV6-4,TRBJ2-1,TRBD1,TGTGCCAGCAGCCCTGGACAGGGAGGCAATGAGCAGTTCTTC,CASSPGQGGNEQFF
-,TRBV7-2,TRBJ2-3,TRBD2,TGTGCCAGCAGCTCCTTTTCGGGAGGAACAGATACGCAGTATTTT,CASSSFSGGTDTQYF
-,TRBV27,TRBJ1-5,-,TGTGCCAGCAGAAACGGGGGATCCGAGAGCAATCAGCCCCAGCATTTT,CASRNGGSESNQPQHF
-,TRBV7-9,TRBJ2-5,TRBD1,TGTGCCAGCAGCCCGCCCCCCGGGACAGGGACGAGGCAGACCCAGTACTTC,CASSPPPGTGTRQTQYF
-,TRBV12-5,TRBJ2-4,-,TGTGCTAGTGGGCCGGAGGTCAAAAACATTCAGTACTTC,CASGPEVKNIQYF
-,TRBV28,TRBJ2-1,-,TGTGCCAGCAGCCTTCTGGGGGGTGAGCAGTTCTTC,CASSLLGGEQFF
-,TRBV9,TRBJ1-1,-,TGTGCCAGCAGCACACTGGGGGGGCCTGAAGCTTTCTTT,CASSTLGGPEAFF
-,TRBV5-1,TRBJ2-3,-,TGCGCCAGCAGCTTGGTTCCAGGGTATCGGGATACGCAGTATTTT,CASSLVPGYRDTQYF
-,TRBV28,TRBJ2-3,-,TGTGCCAGCACCCTGAAAGGGGCACCCACAGATACGCAGTATTTT,CASTLKGAPTDTQYF
-,TRBV20-1,TRBJ1-4,-,TGCAGTGCTAGTGCCCTGTTTGAAAAACTGTTTTTT,CSASALFEKLFF
-,TRBV11-3,TRBJ2-2,TRBD2,TGTGCCAGCAGCTCGGCCCTGGGGACTAGCGGGTCGAACACCGGGGAGCTGTTTTTT,CASSSALGTSGSNTGELFF